This is a list of T cell receptor beta chains from one sample in a study of shared clonotypes between healthy human individuals. Repertoires were generated with immunoSEQ multiplex PCR, while TCRdb's copy carries only in-frame clones and drops some. Of around 1.9 million clones listed, just under 95% are singletons. The material sequenced was naive CD8+ T cells from PBMCs. The source is a man aged 18 to 30 in good health. Some clones in this sample may be carry-over from other donors' samples. Each CDR3 is given with its conserved first and last residue. Each record gives: clone size, V gene, D gene, CDR3 length, J gene, CDR3 DNA, CDR3 protein. D genes are given only for firm matches. Not all rows give a size; the values are once, few, many and, for expanded clones, a class.

>-|TRBV19|-|15|TRBJ1-1
TGTGCCAGTAGTACGCGGACAGTAATGAACACTGAAGCTTTCTTT
CASSTRTVMNTEAFF
>-|TRBV9|TRBD1|18|TRBJ2-6
TGTGCCAGCAGGGGCCCTGGGACAGGGGGCTCTGGGGCCAACGTCCTGACTTTC
CASRGPGTGGSGANVLTF
>-|TRBV9|-|16|TRBJ1-3
TGTGCCAGCAGCGTAGAACAGGGTTACTCTGGAAACACCATATATTTT
CASSVEQGYSGNTIYF
>-|TRBV2|-|13|TRBJ2-7
TGTGCCATCGACGACACCCGGCGGGACGAGCAGTACTTC
CAIDDTRRDEQYF
>once|TRBV5-1|TRBD2|17|TRBJ2-3
TGCGCCAGCAGCTTTTGGGGGACTAGCGGTAGCACAGATACGCAGTATTTT
CASSFWGTSGSTDTQYF
>once|TRBV7-8|-|13|TRBJ2-7
TGTGCCAGCAGCTTGGGCCAGCGGGTCGAGCAGTACTTC
CASSLGQRVEQYF
>-|TRBV7-9|-|16|TRBJ1-1
TGTGCCAGCAGCTTCTCCGGGACCGCCCGGGGTCCTGAAGCTTTCTTT
CASSFSGTARGPEAFF
>-|TRBV28|-|15|TRBJ1-5
TGTGCCAGCAGTAGGGTGGGGGTTGCGGGGCAGCCCCAGCATTTT
CASSRVGVAGQPQHF
>-|TRBV27|TRBD2|16|TRBJ2-1
TGTGCCAGCAGTACATCCCTAGCGGGAGTATACAATGAGCAGTTCTTC
CASSTSLAGVYNEQFF
>-|TRBV28|TRBD1|14|TRBJ1-5
TGTGCCAGCAGTCCGCGACAGGGGGATCAGCCCCAGCATTTT
CASSPRQGDQPQHF
>-|TRBV9|-|15|TRBJ1-2
TGTGCCAGCAGCGTAGGTAGGGAGCACGGCTATGGCTACACCTTC
CASSVGREHGYGYTF
>once|TRBV5-6|-|12|TRBJ2-7
TGTGCCAGCAGCTTTGGGACCTACGAGCAGTACTTC
CASSFGTYEQYF
>-|TRBV7-9|-|14|TRBJ2-2
TGTGCCAGCAGCCCGACACTGAACACCGGGGAGCTGTTTTTT
CASSPTLNTGELFF
>-|TRBV9|-|12|TRBJ2-7
TGTGCCAGCAGCGTTGCCTCGGACGAGCAGTACTTC
CASSVASDEQYF
>-|TRBV27|TRBD1|15|TRBJ1-4
TGTGCCAGCAGTTTATACAGGGGGCTGAATGAAAAACTGTTTTTT
CASSLYRGLNEKLFF
>-|TRBV6-5|-|12|TRBJ1-2
TGTGCCAGCAGAACCGGGGGGTGGGGCTACACCTTC
CASRTGGWGYTF
>-|TRBV25-1|-|16|TRBJ1-2
TGTGCCAGCAGTTCCCACAACCAAGAGGGGGGCTATGGCTACACCTTC
CASSSHNQEGGYGYTF